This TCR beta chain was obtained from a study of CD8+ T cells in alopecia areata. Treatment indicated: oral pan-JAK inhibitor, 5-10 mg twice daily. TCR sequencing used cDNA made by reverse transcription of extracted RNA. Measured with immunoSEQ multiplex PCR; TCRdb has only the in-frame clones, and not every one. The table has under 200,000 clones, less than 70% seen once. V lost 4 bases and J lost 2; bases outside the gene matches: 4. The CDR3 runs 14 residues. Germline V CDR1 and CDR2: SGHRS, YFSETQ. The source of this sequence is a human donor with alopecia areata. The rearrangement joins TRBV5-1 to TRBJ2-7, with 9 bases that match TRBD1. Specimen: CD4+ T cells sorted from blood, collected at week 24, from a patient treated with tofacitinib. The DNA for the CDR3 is TGCGCCAGCAGCCCCAGGGACAGGGCCTACGAGCAGTACTTC. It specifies CASSPRDRAYEQYF.